This is a list of T cell receptor beta chains from one sample in a study of blood T cell repertoires in COVID-19. The method was immunoSEQ multiplex PCR; TCRdb's version includes in-frame clones alone and lacks a portion of them. This sample has about 120,000 clones, with over 80% found just once. Specimen: peripheral blood. Receptor source: a woman between 70 and 85 years old with acute or convalescent COVID-19. Each CDR3 is given with its conserved first and last residue. D genes are given only for firm matches. Size is omitted from some rows. Given values are once, few, many or a class for expanded clones.

once | NA | TRBJ1-2 | TRBV5-5 | CASSPDWVSYGYTF | TGTGCCAGCAGTCCCGACTGGGTATCATATGGCTACACCTTC
NA | TRBD1 | TRBJ1-3 | TRBV6-2/TRBV6-3 | CASSYGDRPTGNTIYF | TGTGCCAGCAGTTACGGGGACAGACCAACTGGAAACACCATATATTTT
NA | NA | TRBJ1-3 | TRBV5-5 | CASSLAPGTDGNTIYF | TGTGCCAGCAGCTTGGCGCCCGGAACAGATGGAAACACCATATATTTT
NA | TRBD1 | TRBJ2-1 | TRBV7-9 | CARGQGLNEQFF | TGTGCCAGAGGACAGGGTTTGAATGAGCAGTTCTTC
NA | NA | TRBJ1-5 | TRBV28 | CATERGNQPQHF | TGTGCCACCGAGCGGGGAAATCAGCCCCAGCATTTT
few | TRBD1 | TRBJ1-1 | TRBV28 | CASSLRDRAAFF | TGTGCCAGCAGTTTACGGGACAGGGCGGCTTTCTTT
NA | NA | TRBJ2-3 | TRBV6-4 | CASSPPYPGGGDTQYF | TGTGCCAGCAGCCCCCCCTACCCCGGCGGTGGAGATACGCAGTATTTT
NA | NA | TRBJ2-3 | TRBV27 | CASSSWDTVTDTQYF | TGTGCCAGCAGTTCCTGGGACACCGTCACAGATACGCAGTATTTT
few | NA | TRBJ2-7 | TRBV5-6 | CASSLDRRSYEQYF | TGTGCCAGCAGCTTGGACAGGCGCTCCTACGAGCAGTACTTC
NA | TRBD2 | TRBJ2-3 | TRBV9 | CASSVEAGGPTDTQYF | TGTGCCAGCAGCGTAGAAGCGGGGGGGCCGACAGATACGCAGTATTTT
NA | TRBD1 | TRBJ2-5 | TRBV7-3 | CASSVQGWGETQYF | TGTGCCAGCAGCGTACAGGGGTGGGGAGAGACCCAGTACTTC
NA | TRBD1 | TRBJ2-7 | TRBV12-3/TRBV12-4 | CASRRTGGNEQYF | TGTGCCAGCAGGCGGACAGGGGGTAACGAGCAGTACTTC
NA | NA | TRBJ1-6 | TRBV3-1/TRBV3-2 | CASSLFGGKDSPLHF | TGTGCCAGCAGCCTCTTCGGAGGGAAGGATTCACCCCTCCACTTT
few | TRBD1 | TRBJ1-5 | TRBV19 | CASNQDRYSNQPQHF | TGTGCCAGTAACCAGGACAGGTATAGCAATCAGCCCCAGCATTTT
few | NA | TRBJ1-5 | TRBV19 | CASSWGTNQPQHF | TGTGCCAGTAGTTGGGGGACAAATCAGCCCCAGCATTTT
NA | NA | TRBJ2-2 | TRBV6-4 | CASSVQNTGELFF | TGTGCCAGCAGTGTACAAAACACCGGGGAGCTGTTTTTT
NA | NA | TRBJ2-7 | TRBV3-1/TRBV3-2 | CASSHLDTLYEQYF | TGTGCCAGCAGCCACCTGGACACACTCTACGAGCAGTACTTC
NA | TRBD1 | TRBJ1-5 | TRBV6-1 | CASSEAWDRGHQPQHF | TGTGCCAGCAGTGAAGCGTGGGACAGGGGGCATCAGCCCCAGCATTTT
NA | NA | TRBJ1-2 | TRBV15 | CATSRDPSGGNYGYTF | TGTGCCACCAGCAGAGATCCCTCGGGTGGAAACTATGGCTACACCTTC
NA | TRBD2 | TRBJ2-1 | TRBV7-9 | CASRLAGVNEQFF | TGTGCCAGCAGGCTAGCGGGGGTCAATGAGCAGTTCTTC
NA | NA | TRBJ1-3 | TRBV14 | CASSFLHLSGNTIYF | TGTGCCAGCAGCTTTTTACACCTCTCTGGAAACACCATATATTTT
NA | TRBD1 | TRBJ1-1 | TRBV28 | CASSSPGQGGTEAFF | TGTGCCAGCAGTTCTCCGGGACAGGGAGGGACTGAAGCTTTCTTT
NA | NA | TRBJ1-4 | TRBV29-1 | CSASLFGTNEKLFF | TGCAGCGCATCTCTTTTCGGAACTAATGAAAAACTGTTTTTT
NA | NA | TRBJ2-3 | TRBV7-2 | CASSLLAPPDTQYF | TGTGCCAGCAGCTTATTAGCGCCCCCAGATACGCAGTATTTT
NA | NA | TRBJ1-4 | TRBV29-1 | CSVTRGEKLFF | TGCAGCGTAACCAGGGGAGAAAAACTGTTTTTT
NA | TRBD1 | TRBJ1-1 | TRBV28 | CASSLFGLRDRGGDTEAFF | TGTGCCAGCAGTTTATTTGGTCTAAGGGACAGGGGTGGGGACACTGAAGCTTTCTTT
NA | NA | TRBJ1-6 | TRBV11-1 | CASSPTYEGSPLHF | TGTGCCAGCAGCCCGACCTACGAGGGTTCACCCCTCCACTTT
NA | NA | TRBJ1-6 | TRBV28 | CASSLGWGTDSPLHF | TGTGCCAGCAGTTTGGGGTGGGGGACTGATTCACCCCTCCACTTT
NA | TRBD1 | TRBJ2-7 | TRBV27 | CASAQDRGSYEQYF | TGTGCCAGCGCTCAGGACAGGGGCTCCTACGAGCAGTACTTC
NA | TRBD1 | TRBJ1-2 | TRBV10-3 | CAISGGQASYGYTF | TGTGCCATCAGTGGGGGACAGGCCAGCTATGGCTACACCTTC
NA | TRBD1 | TRBJ2-3 | TRBV28 | CASSPNRGTSTDTQYF | TGTGCCAGCAGTCCGAACAGGGGCACTAGCACAGATACGCAGTATTTT